These 30 T cell receptor beta chains originate from one sample sequenced in a study of early T cells in non-severe SARS-CoV-2 infection. Each CDR3 protein is one row after TCRdb ran MiXCR on the 5' RACE reads. The sample contains around 35,000 distinct CDR3 sequences, 5.8% of which appear only once. The specimen was whole blood. These receptors all come from an adult who was a healthcare worker with PCR-confirmed SARS-CoV-2 infection or an uninfected control (not recorded which).

This clonotype was seen many times. The J gene is TRBJ2-5, the V gene TRBV13; weak D call: TRBD1 (6 bases). V was pared by 3 bases and J by 0 bases, with 11 bases between. The CDR3 runs to 15 residues. The germline V gene encodes CDR1 PRHDT and CDR2 FYEKMQ (reference sequence). CDR3 sequence: CASSFWPGDQETQYF. The CDR3 nucleotides are TGTGCCAGCAGCTTCTGGCCAGGGGACCAAGAGACCCAGTACTTC.

This chain joins TRBV5-1 and TRBJ2-1; 11 positions agree with TRBD2. Germline CDR1 SGHRS, CDR2 YFSETQ. The CDR3 has 14 residues. V lost 1 base, J lost 7 bases, and 1 base stayed unmatched. Here the CDR3 reads CASSLTSGSNEQFF. Here the CDR3 DNA reads TGCGCCAGCAGCTTGACTAGCGGGAGTAATGAGCAGTTCTTC.

This clonotype was observed at least ten times. The chain has TRBV4-1 and TRBJ1-5, with D unclear. The germline gives CDR1 MGHRA, CDR2 YSYEKL. The CDR3 has 17 amino acids. Trimming took 3 bases from V and 0 from J, leaving 15 bases between them. CDR3 in DNA: TGCGCCAGCAGCCATCCCCCGGGGAAGAATAGCAATCAGCCCCAGCATTTT. This translates into CASSHPPGKNSNQPQHF.

This clonotype was found many times. The gene calls are TRBV5-6 and TRBJ2-5, with 9 bases fitting TRBD1. The CDR3 sequence is 14 residues long. V lost 3 bases and J lost 5; bases outside the gene matches: 5. Germline CDR1 is SGHDT and CDR2 is YYEEEE. DNA for the CDR3: TGTGCCAGCAGCTCACAGGGGGCGGGTGAGACCCAGTACTTC. The encoded protein is CASSSQGAGETQYF.

A note on this clonotype: Just one base apart from a much larger clone, this may be a read error. The chain links TRBV2 to TRBJ2-6, with unresolved D. The germline CDR1 and CDR2 sequences are SNHLY and FYNNEI. The CDR3 has 14 residues. The DNA for the CDR3 is TGTGCCAGCAGGCGGAGCTCTGAGGCCAACGTCCTGACTTTC. Its protein is CASRRSSEANVLTF. The full variable domain, its missing parts supplied by reference TRBV2 and TRBJ2-6, is EPEVTQTPSHQVTQMGQEVILRCVPISNHLYFYWYRQILGQKVEFLVSFYNNEISEKSEIFDDQFSVERPDGSNFTLKIRSTKLEDSAMYFCASRRSSEANVLTFGAGSRLTVL.

Only a few counts were recorded for this clonotype. The J gene is TRBJ2-1, the V gene TRBV20-1, with 11 bases fitting TRBD2. The V gene end was trimmed by 5 bases and the J gene end by 0 bases; junction bases not matched to a gene: 6. This CDR3 spans 16 amino acids. From germline, CDR1 is DFQATT and CDR2 SNEGSKA (reference sequence). CDR3 nucleotide sequence: TGCAGTGCTGGACTAGCGGGTAGGAGCTCCTACAATGAGCAGTTCTTC. It is translated as CSAGLAGRSSYNEQFF.

The chain employs TRBV6-2 or TRBV6-3 and TRBJ1-1; 7 positions agree with TRBD1. This CDR3 has 15 residues. J lost 0 bases, V lost 6 bases, and 7 bases had no gene match. Germline V gene data show CDR1 as MNHEY and CDR2 as SVGEGT. The CDR3 DNA sequence: TGTGCCAGCAGCTCCGGACAGGCCATGAACACTGAAGCTTTCTTT. It specifies CASSSGQAMNTEAFF.

This clonotype was detected only a few times. The chain recombines TRBV19 with TRBJ1-5; TRBD1 matches 10 bases. The V and J ends lost 4 bases and 5 bases, in that order; junction bases with no gene match: 5. The CDR3 has 15 residues. Germline V gene sequence: CDR1 LNHDA, CDR2 SQIVND (reference sequence). The CDR3 is CASSKTGGRDQPQHF. The DNA for the CDR3 is TGTGCCAGTAGTAAGACAGGGGGCAGGGATCAGCCCCAGCATTTT.

This clonotype has more than one count but fewer than ten. The rearrangement links TRBV9 to TRBJ2-6, with D unclear. V lost 4 bases and J lost 3, with 5 bases in between. Germline values: CDR1 SGDLS, CDR2 YYNGEE. The CDR3 contains 13 residues. Here the CDR3 DNA reads TGTGCCAGCAGCTCTTTTGGGGCCAACGTCCTGACTTTC. Translation gives CASSSFGANVLTF.

This clonotype has ten or more counts. The chain uses TRBV6-6 and TRBJ2-5, with D perhaps TRBD1 (6 bases). In germline, CDR1 is MNHNY, CDR2 SVGAGI (reference sequence). The CDR3 runs to 15 residues. The germline V and J ends were trimmed by 2 bases and 5 bases, with 15 bases remaining between them. CDR3 in DNA: TGTGCCAGCAGTTACGACAGGTCGGGGTCCGAGACCCAGTACTTC. It encodes CASSYDRSGSETQYF.

This clonotype was counted ten times or more. This sequence joins TRBV29-1 and TRBJ2-7; D gene uncertain. Germline V gene lookup returns CDR1 SQVTM and CDR2 ANQGSEA. V was trimmed by 5 bases and J by 3 bases, leaving 20 bases between them. The CDR3 is 15 residues long. The CDR3 spells CSVNAHRDTYYEQYF. The CDR3 coding sequence is TGCAGCGTTAACGCCCACCGAGACACCTACTACGAGCAGTACTTC.

Written as DNA, the CDR3 is TGCGCCAGCAGCCAAAATAGCGGGGGGGCCGGAGATACGCAGTATTTT. Encoded protein: CASSQNSGGAGDTQYF. The chain couples TRBV4-3 to TRBJ2-3; TRBD2 matches 11 bases. This CDR3 has 16 residues. J gave up 5 bases and V 2 bases, and 6 bases lay outside the gene matches. Per germline, CDR1 LGHNA and CDR2 YSLEER.

For the CDR3, the DNA is TGTGCCAGCAGTTACGACAGGGCCCAAGAGACCCAGTACTTC. It is translated as CASSYDRAQETQYF. The chain combines TRBV6-5 with TRBJ2-5, with 7 bases fitting TRBD1. CDR1 is MNHEY and CDR2 is SVGAGI in the germline V gene. The J segment lost 1 base and the V segment lost 2 bases, leaving 1 base of the junction unmatched. The CDR3 runs to 14 residues.

This clonotype was detected many times. The chain is built from TRBV7-6 and TRBJ2-7; TRBD1 might be the D (6 bases). Germline V gene lookup returns CDR1 SGHVS and CDR2 FNYEAQ. Trimming removed 3 bases at V and 8 bases at J, with 17 bases between. The CDR3 consists of 14 residues. CDR3 coding DNA: TGTGCCAGCAGCTTTCCCGGGACATCCGAAAAGCAGTACTTC. Protein: CASSFPGTSEKQYF.

This clonotype appeared a few times. J is TRBJ2-1 and V is TRBV5-8; TRBD2 agrees at 16 bases. The CDR3 consists of 15 residues. Trimming cost V 0 bases and J 15 bases; bases outside gene matches: 6. The germline CDR1 and CDR2 sequences are SGHTS and YDEGEE. The CDR3 spells CASSLAGTSGRAVFF. The CDR3 DNA sequence: TGTGCCAGCAGCTTGGCCGGGACTAGCGGGAGGGCCGTGTTCTTC.

This clonotype was seen many times. The V call is TRBV10-3, the J call TRBJ1-5; D not certain. V lost 0 bases and J lost 6, with 6 bases in between. CDR1 is ENHRY, CDR2 SYGVKD, per germline. This CDR3 is built from 13 residues. CDR3 DNA: TGTGCCATCAGTGAGTCGATGGGTCAGCCCCAGCATTTT. Protein sequence: CAISESMGQPQHF.

This clonotype came up once. With a much larger clone just one base away, this may be a read error. This sequence joins TRBV7-2 and TRBJ1-6; D call uncertain. Germline V gene data show CDR1 as SGHTA and CDR2 as FQGNSA. This CDR3 has 13 residues. DNA of the CDR3: TGTGCCAGCAGCGGGATCCATAATTCATCCCTCCACTTT. This translates into CASSGIHNSSLHF.

Of note for this clonotype: Being one base from a much bigger clone, this may be a read error. The chain joins TRBV7-9 to TRBJ2-3; possibly TRBD1 for D (5 bases). The germline V gene encodes CDR1 SEHNR and CDR2 FQNEAQ (reference sequence). Deletions cut 5 bases from V and 5 bases from J, with 17 bases between. The CDR3 is made up of 15 amino acids. CDR3 amino acids: CASSPGSGYIDTQYF. The CDR3 region has the DNA TGTGCCAGCAGCCCCGGGTCAGGGTATATAGATACGCAGTATTTT.

This clonotype was seen many times. The chain joins TRBV9 to TRBJ2-5, with 8 bases that match TRBD1. The CDR3 is 15 amino acids. The ends lost 4 bases at V and 2 bases at J; junction bases unmatched: 7. Germline V lookup: CDR1 SGDLS, CDR2 YYNGEE. The CDR3 bases are TGTGCCAGCAGCACTATGACAGGGGATCAAGAGACCCAGTACTTC. It is translated as CASSTMTGDQETQYF. Full variable domain (rest looked up from reference TRBV9 and TRBJ2-5): DSGVTQTPKHLITATGQRVTLRCSPRSGDLSVYWYQQSLDQGLQFLIQYYNGEERAKGNILERFSAQQFPDLHSELNLSSLELGDSALYFCASSTMTGDQETQYFGPGTRLLVL.

This clonotype was detected ten times or more. This chain uses TRBV9 with TRBJ2-3; D might be TRBD2 (6 bases). The CDR3 runs to 14 residues. Germline V gene lookup returns CDR1 SGDLS and CDR2 YYNGEE. The ends were cut back, 2 bases at V and 4 bases at J, with 11 bases in the middle. This CDR3 is CASSVEGRSDTQYF. The CDR3 DNA follows: TGTGCCAGCAGCGTGGAGGGCAGATCAGATACGCAGTATTTT.

This clonotype was seen repeatedly, ten times or more. CDR3 bases: TGTGCCAGCAGCTGGGACACCCGACAAGAGACCCAGTACTTC. Translated, it gives CASSWDTRQETQYF. The chain carries TRBV6-1 and TRBJ2-5; TRBD1 might be the D (6 bases). Trimming pared 6 bases from V and 2 bases from J, leaving 13 bases between. Germline V gene sequence: CDR1 MNHNS, CDR2 SASEGT. There are 14 residues in the CDR3.

The rearrangement links TRBV25-1 to TRBJ2-5; tentatively, D is TRBD1 (7 bases). With 1 base removed from V and 7 bases from J, the gap between germline ends came to 16 bases. Looked up from germline, CDR1 is MGHDK and CDR2 is SYGVNS. This CDR3 contains 15 residues. CDR3 in DNA: TGTGCCAGCAGTGAATCACAGGGGAGGAGGATGACCCAGTACTTC. Its translation: CASSESQGRRMTQYF.

This clonotype came up many times. The chain has TRBV20-1 and TRBJ1-1, with TRBD1 matching 10 bases. The CDR3 has 12 amino acids. Per germline, CDR1 DFQATT and CDR2 SNEGSKA (reference sequence). V lost 7 bases to trimming and J lost 5 bases; unmatched junction nucleotides: 4. The CDR3 DNA sequence: TGCAGTGGGGACAGGGGTGGAACTGAAGCTTTCTTT. Its protein product is CSGDRGGTEAFF.

Note on this clonotype: A much larger clonotype is one base distant, so this may be a read error. This chain uses TRBV14 with TRBJ2-7; a possible D gene is TRBD2 (5 bases). Germline CDR1 is SGHDN and CDR2 is FVKESK. This CDR3 region has 13 residues. The CDR3 is CVSSQADLYEQYF. The CDR3 DNA reads TGTGTCAGCAGCCAAGCGGACCTCTACGAGCAGTACTTC.

This clonotype was observed at least ten times. The chain joins TRBV4-1 to TRBJ2-3; 9 bases agree with TRBD2. CDR3 size: 14 residues. The germline V gene encodes CDR1 MGHRA and CDR2 YSYEKL. With 2 bases clipped from V and 6 bases from J, the junction kept 3 bases outside the gene matches. CDR3 loop: CASSQTSGWDTQYF. The CDR3 DNA sequence: TGCGCCAGCAGCCAAACTAGCGGGTGGGATACGCAGTATTTT.

This clonotype has at least ten counts. The V and J genes are TRBV24-1 and TRBJ2-7, with D uncertain. Germline-derived CDR1 and CDR2 are KGHDR and SFDVKD. The germline V and J ends were trimmed by 7 bases and 2 bases, with 14 bases remaining between them. This CDR3 has 14 amino acids. The CDR3 sequence: CATSGSLAPYEQYF. CDR3 DNA: TGTGCCACCAGCGGGTCCCTTGCCCCCTACGAGCAGTACTTC.

At least ten counts were recorded for this clonotype. J is TRBJ1-2 and V is TRBV29-1; TRBD1 might be the D (6 bases). The V end lost 5 bases, the J end lost 1 base, and 8 bases lay between the germline ends. CDR3 size: 12 residues. From germline, CDR1 is SQVTM and CDR2 ANQGSEA. This chain's CDR3 is CSVTGINYGYTF. CDR3 in DNA: TGCAGCGTTACAGGGATTAACTATGGCTACACCTTC.

Only a few counts were recorded for this clonotype. This chain uses TRBV5-6 with TRBJ2-5; D perhaps matches TRBD2 (5 bases). The CDR3 runs 17 residues. Trimming took off 4 bases at V and 4 bases at J, with 23 bases between the two ends. CDR1 and CDR2 from the germline V gene are SGHDT and YYEEEE. The CDR3 DNA reads TGTGCCAGCAGCCCTAGAGGGTCCCGGGCGGTTGGAGAGACCCAGTACTTC. Its protein product is CASSPRGSRAVGETQYF.

This clonotype was detected many times. This CDR3 reads CASSPPDSYNEQFF. CDR3 DNA sequence: TGTGCCAGCTCACCACCGGACAGCTACAATGAGCAGTTCTTC. This chain links TRBV18 with TRBJ2-1, with D possibly TRBD1 on 6 matching bases. The germline V and J ends were trimmed by 0 bases and 3 bases, with 6 bases remaining between them. Germline lookup yields CDR1 KGHSH and CDR2 LQKENI. CDR3 length equals 14 residues.

This clonotype was counted many times. This rearrangement joins TRBV10-3 to TRBJ2-5; 8 nucleotides agree with TRBD2. Trimming at V came to 4 bases and at J to 5 bases, leaving 6 bases not matched to a gene. The CDR3 loop spans 14 amino acids. CDR1 and CDR2 from the germline V gene are ENHRY and SYGVKD. CDR3 region: CAISAAGGAETQYF. CDR3 coding DNA: TGTGCCATCAGTGCGGCGGGAGGAGCTGAGACCCAGTACTTC.